Listed here is a single TCR beta chain. In the original processing: It was from reference gene primer amplification that nucleated cell counts were estimated. TCRdb keeps only in-frame clones here, not all; method: immunoSEQ multiplex PCR. V and J calls and clone size follow that table, whereas D and trimming were derived from the DNA. The data contain around 380,000 clones, roughly 77% of them singletons. This entry belongs to a study of blood T cell repertoires in COVID-19. Study-wide context: Acute-phase and convalescent COVID-19 samples originated in the United States, Italy and Spain. PBMCs, B-cell-depleted T cells, or T cells provided the cDNA or gDNA that made up the material.

CDR1 is MNHEY and CDR2 is SVGEGT in the germline V gene. Trimming shortened V by 6 bases and J by 0 bases, and 12 bases separated the two germline ends. The CDR3 consists of 15 residues. The sequence was obtained from a human donor with acute or convalescent COVID-19. The donor label of this sample is uncertain. The chain has TRBV6-2 or TRBV6-3 and TRBJ1-5; D remains ambiguous. The specimen was peripheral blood. CDR3 DNA: TGTGCCAGCAGCCTTCGACACGGTAGCAATCAGCCCCAGCATTTT. Translation: CASSLRHGSNQPQHF.